The clone carrying this TCR beta chain was counted once. This sample is part of a study of blood T cell repertoires in COVID-19. Sequenced by immunoSEQ multiplex PCR; TCRdb stores in-frame clones only, minus some. The table records about 74,000 clones, roughly three quarters of them present only once. Germline V lookup: CDR1 KGHSH, CDR2 LQKENI. With 0 bases removed from V and 6 bases from J, the gap between germline ends came to 14 bases. CDR3 length: 16 residues. The V call is TRBV18, the J call TRBJ2-2; perhaps TRBD1 as D (6 bases). The TCR was taken from a man between 65 and 79 years old with acute or convalescent COVID-19. The sequenced sample consisted of peripheral blood. The CDR3 loop is CASSPPSRGVSGELFF. CDR3 nucleotide sequence: TGTGCCAGCTCACCACCGTCCAGGGGAGTTTCCGGGGAGCTGTTTTTT.